This T cell receptor (beta chain) was captured by sequencing in a study of T-cell memory formation after mild COVID-19. Study-wide background: There were largely donor-specific TCR clusters.

Using constant-segment primers, 5'RACE produced TCR alpha and TCR beta cDNA libraries carrying sample barcodes and UMIs. TCRdb redid the calling of the 5' RACE reads with MiXCR, one entry per CDR3 protein. The sample shows more than 200,000 distinct CDR3 sequences, around 15% of them seen only once. This clonotype was detected ten times or more. This TCR came from a man aged 18 to 30 who had mild COVID-19 (a few samples of this study predate the infection). Cell type and time point are not known. The sequenced sample was PBMCs or a T cell subset sorted from them (not recorded which).

CDR3 loop: CAISPVGGDSEAFF. The CDR3, as DNA: TGTGCCATCAGCCCAGTCGGGGGGGACTCTGAAGCTTTCTTT. This chain uses TRBV10-3 with TRBJ1-1; D is perhaps TRBD1 (5 bases). Germline V gene data show CDR1 as ENHRY and CDR2 as SYGVKD. V dropped 6 bases and J dropped 6 bases, with 17 bases sitting between them. The CDR3 has 14 residues.